Below are 31 T cell receptor beta chains sequenced from a single sample in a study of shared clonotypes between healthy human individuals. Terminally differentiated effector memory CD45RA+ cells were excluded from the naive CD8 cells, which were CD45RO-negative and positively selected for CCR7. The data were produced by immunoSEQ multiplex PCR, yet TCRdb's version contains in-frame clones alone and is incomplete. The sample lists millions of clones; about 93% were seen once. Sequences were obtained from naive CD8+ T cells from PBMCs. The source of these receptors is a young man in good health. Some clones in this sample may be carry-over from other donors' samples.

With regard to this clone: Different DNA sequences within this sample yield the same CDR3. The V and J genes are TRBV19 and TRBJ1-1; D might be TRBD1 (5 bases). The CDR3 spans 14 residues. V was trimmed by 3 bases and J by 1 base, leaving 9 bases between them. The germline gives CDR1 LNHDA, CDR2 SQIVND (reference sequence). The CDR3 here is CASSISGGNTEAFF. In DNA, the CDR3 is TGTGCCAGTAGTATTTCGGGGGGGAACACTGAAGCTTTCTTT. The full variable domain, rest sourced from reference TRBV19 and TRBJ1-1, is DGGITQSPKYLFRKEGQNVTLSCEQNLNHDAMYWYRQDPGQGLRLIYYSQIVNDFQKGDIAEGYSVSREKKESFPLTVTSAQKNPTAFYLCASSISGGNTEAFFGQGTRLTVV.

V is TRBV30 and J is TRBJ2-7, with D possibly matching TRBD2 (5 bases). The germline CDR1 and CDR2 sequences are GTSNPN and SVGIG (reference sequence). The CDR3 loop spans 11 amino acids. V was clipped by 0 bases and J by 6 bases, with 6 bases between them. CDR3 DNA: TGTGCCTGGAGTGTACGGGGCGAGCAGTACTTC. It yields the protein CAWSVRGEQYF.

This chain uses TRBV6-5 with TRBJ2-7; 11 bases align to TRBD1. V dropped 0 bases and J dropped 5; count of bases not matched to a gene: 3. Germline lookup yields CDR1 MNHEY and CDR2 SVGAGI. There are 15 residues in the CDR3. The CDR3 DNA reads as TGTGCCAGCAGTTACTCGGACAGGGGGCACGACGAGCAGTACTTC. Protein sequence: CASSYSDRGHDEQYF.

The chain combines TRBV19 with TRBJ1-1; TRBD1 is a possible D gene (5 bases). Germline V gives CDR1 LNHDA, CDR2 SQIVND (reference sequence). V dropped 6 bases and J dropped 5 bases, with 16 bases sitting between them. The CDR3 length is 14 residues. The CDR3 nucleotides read TGTGCCAGTAGCTACCGCGGGGGGAGGACTGAAGCTTTCTTT. Translation gives CASSYRGGRTEAFF.

CDR3 protein: CASSFSGRRGQPQHF. Here the CDR3 DNA reads TGTGCCAGCAGTTTTAGCGGACGACGAGGTCAGCCCCAGCATTTT. This chain uses TRBV27 with TRBJ1-5, with unresolved D. In germline, CDR1 is MNHEY, CDR2 SMNVEV (reference sequence). The CDR3 totals 15 residues. The ends were cut back, 3 bases at V and 6 bases at J, with 15 bases in the middle.

The rearrangement uses TRBV7-6 and TRBJ2-1; D call uncertain. Germline values: CDR1 SGHVS, CDR2 FNYEAQ. The CDR3 has 16 amino acids. V lost 0 bases and J 7 bases, leaving 16 bases between the germline ends. The CDR3 protein is CASSLALKGRDNEQFF. CDR3 bases: TGTGCCAGCAGCTTAGCGCTAAAGGGTAGGGATAATGAGCAGTTCTTC.

The genes are TRBV30 and TRBJ2-7; no definite D call. CDR1 is GTSNPN, CDR2 SVGIG, per germline (reference sequence). V was pared by 5 bases and J by 0 bases, with 8 bases between. The CDR3 contains 12 residues. Here the CDR3 DNA reads TGTGCCTGGGACGTTGACTCCTACGAGCAGTACTTC. It specifies CAWDVDSYEQYF.

A note on this clone: Other DNA sequences within the sample encode an identical CDR3. The chain joins TRBV4-1 to TRBJ2-6; the D is unclear. The CDR3 consists of 14 residues. In germline, CDR1 is MGHRA, CDR2 YSYEKL. Between the trimmed V and J ends, which lost 1 base and 1 base, there was a span of 2 bases. The CDR3 here is CASSQVSGANVLTF. In nucleotides, the CDR3 is TGCGCCAGCAGCCAAGTATCTGGGGCCAACGTCCTGACTTTC.

This chain uses TRBV7-9 with TRBJ1-5; 10 nucleotides match TRBD1. The V gene end was trimmed by 4 bases and the J gene end by 6 bases; junction bases not matched to a gene: 9. The V gene's germline CDR1 is SEHNR and CDR2 FQNEAQ (reference sequence). The CDR3 is made up of 16 amino acids. This CDR3 is CASSSYDRGRGQPQHF. CDR3 nucleotides: TGTGCCAGCAGCTCCTATGACAGGGGGCGCGGTCAGCCCCAGCATTTT.

Concerning this clone itself: Other DNA sequences of this sample code for an identical CDR3. V gene TRBV5-6 combines with J gene TRBJ2-7, with D possibly being TRBD2 (6 bases). Germline loops: CDR1 SGHDT, CDR2 YYEEEE. This CDR3 comprises 14 residues. V dropped 0 bases and J dropped 1 base, with 8 bases sitting between them. CDR3 region: CASSLVGTSYEQYF. The CDR3 DNA reads TGTGCCAGCAGCTTGGTGGGGACTTCCTACGAGCAGTACTTC.

The chain employs TRBV7-9 and TRBJ1-2, with D tentatively TRBD1 (5 bases). The CDR3 extends over 13 amino acids. V gave up 6 bases and J gave up 6 bases, with 14 bases separating them. The germline gives CDR1 SEHNR, CDR2 FQNEAQ (reference sequence). The CDR3 DNA reads as TGTGCCAGCAGGCCCGGGGCGAGCGATGGCTACACCTTC. Translation gives CASRPGASDGYTF.

The CDR3 nucleotides are TGTGCCAGCAGTGATACCCGGACCCTTAGCGGGGAGCTGTTTTTT. Translated: CASSDTRTLSGELFF. This rearrangement joins TRBV2 to TRBJ2-2; D unclear. Trimming took 3 bases from V and 7 from J, leaving 15 bases between them. This CDR3 region has 15 residues. Per germline, CDR1 SNHLY and CDR2 FYNNEI.

This rearrangement joins TRBV2 to TRBJ1-5; D gene unclear. The V end was cut by 8 bases, the J end by 2 bases, with 16 bases between. The CDR3 totals 15 residues. CDR1 is SNHLY and CDR2 is FYNNEI in the germline V gene. CDR3 sequence: CASGTLTGGNQPQHF. CDR3 bases: TGTGCCAGCGGAACATTAACCGGGGGCAATCAGCCCCAGCATTTT. Using reference TRBV2 and TRBJ1-5 for the parts outside the CDR3, the full variable domain is EPEVTQTPSHQVTQMGQEVILRCVPISNHLYFYWYRQILGQKVEFLVSFYNNEISEKSEIFDDQFSVERPDGSNFTLKIRSTKLEDSAMYFCASGTLTGGNQPQHFGDGTRLSIL.

The J gene is TRBJ2-7, the V gene TRBV28; 9 nucleotides match TRBD1. Germline CDR1 is MDHEN and CDR2 is SYDVKM. J was trimmed by 6 bases and V by 5 bases; bases with no gene match: 11. This CDR3 spans 15 amino acids. Written as DNA, the CDR3 is TGTGCCAGCAGTCCCGGGACAGGGTTAGCTTCCGAGCAGTACTTC. Amino acid sequence: CASSPGTGLASEQYF.

The rearrangement joins TRBV27 to TRBJ2-7, with 10 bases lining up with TRBD1. CDR3 size: 14 residues. V lost 5 bases, J lost 6 bases, and 7 bases stayed unmatched. Germline V gene data show CDR1 as MNHEY and CDR2 as SMNVEV (reference sequence). Written as DNA, the CDR3 is TGTGCCAGCAGTACCCGACAGGGGGCGAGCGAGCAGTACTTC. Translating gives CASSTRQGASEQYF.

This clone showed up just once. Here the CDR3 reads CASSLEGGGITGELFF. In DNA, the CDR3 is TGTGCCAGCAGCTTGGAGGGAGGGGGAATAACCGGGGAGCTGTTTTTT. V is TRBV11-1 and J is TRBJ2-2, with a possible D match to TRBD2 (7 bases). CDR1 and CDR2 from the germline V gene are SGHAT and FQDESV (reference sequence). Trimming took 3 bases from V and 5 from J, leaving 16 bases between them. This CDR3 is built from 16 residues. The full variable domain, in which reference TRBV11-1 and TRBJ2-2 provide the parts outside the CDR3, is EAEVAQSPRYKITEKSQAVAFWCDPISGHATLYWYRQILGQGPELLVQFQDESVVDDSQLPKDRFSAERLKGVDSTLKIQPAELGDSAMYLCASSLEGGGITGELFFGEGSRLTVL.

V and J are TRBV28 and TRBJ2-7, with D possibly being TRBD2 (5 bases). Germline V gives CDR1 MDHEN, CDR2 SYDVKM. V was trimmed by 8 bases and J by 3 bases, leaving 8 bases between them. The CDR3 is 11 residues long. Here the CDR3 DNA reads TGTGCCAGCGCGGAGGACTACGAGCAGTACTTC. Translation: CASAEDYEQYF.

This clone was counted a single time. V and J are TRBV7-2 and TRBJ2-7; D unresolved. Germline V CDR1 and CDR2: SGHTA, FQGNSA. This CDR3 comprises 14 residues. V shed 2 bases and J shed 2 bases, with 10 bases lying between them. In nucleotides, the CDR3 is TGTGCCAGCAGCTTAAATCGGGCGACCTACGAGCAGTACTTC. Translation gives CASSLNRATYEQYF.

The chain uses TRBV5-8 and TRBJ2-3; 7 bases align to TRBD1. With V trimmed by 4 bases and J by 0 bases, 5 bases remained unmatched. The CDR3 extends over 15 amino acids. From germline, CDR1 is SGHTS and CDR2 YDEGEE. CDR3 nucleotide sequence: TGTGCCAGCAGCCTTAGGGACAGAAGCACAGATACGCAGTATTTT. This codes for CASSLRDRSTDTQYF.

V is TRBV9 and J is TRBJ2-5; D uncertain. The CDR3 sequence is 14 residues long. The germline V gene has CDR1 SGDLS and CDR2 YYNGEE. The V gene lost 0 bases and the J gene lost 3 bases, with 9 bases spanning the gap. The CDR3 coding sequence is TGTGCCAGCAGCGTAGCTTACAGTGAAGAGACCCAGTACTTC. Translation: CASSVAYSEETQYF.

The V call is TRBV5-1, the J call TRBJ2-1; TRBD1 or TRBD2 may be the D gene (5 bases each). V lost 2 bases, J lost 4 bases, and 16 bases lay in between. The CDR3 consists of 16 residues. The germline V gene has CDR1 SGHRS and CDR2 YFSETQ. The CDR3 here is CASSFRPGPVYNEQFF. The CDR3 DNA is TGCGCCAGCAGCTTTAGACCGGGACCAGTATACAATGAGCAGTTCTTC.

The chain couples TRBV27 to TRBJ2-3; 12 bases are a match to TRBD1. Germline V gene data show CDR1 as MNHEY and CDR2 as SMNVEV (reference sequence). The CDR3 totals 16 residues. The V and J ends lost 2 bases and 6 bases, in that order; junction bases with no gene match: 6. DNA for the CDR3: TGTGCCAGCAGTTTACCGCCGGGACAGGGGGCTGATACGCAGTATTTT. The encoded protein is CASSLPPGQGADTQYF.

The chain uses TRBV11-2 and TRBJ2-7; the match to TRBD2 covers 11 bases. CDR1 and CDR2 (germline): SGHAT, FQNNGV. CDR3 length: 17 amino acids. The V and J ends lost 0 bases and 4 bases, in that order; junction bases with no gene match: 8. CDR3: CASSLDQGLAVKYEQYF. The CDR3 DNA follows: TGTGCCAGCAGCTTAGATCAGGGACTAGCGGTTAAGTACGAGCAGTACTTC.

V gene TRBV27 combines with J gene TRBJ1-2; the D is unclear. V was shortened by 6 bases and J by 1 base, with 15 bases between the two germline ends. Germline lookup yields CDR1 MNHEY and CDR2 SMNVEV (reference sequence). The CDR3 is 15 amino acids. In nucleotides, the CDR3 is TGTGCCAGCAGCCGCCTTGAGGAGCTTAACTATGGCTACACCTTC. Encoded protein: CASSRLEELNYGYTF.

Regarding this clone: The sample has other DNA sequences that encode this CDR3 too. The CDR3 protein is CASSQGSQETQYF. The CDR3 DNA follows: TGCGCCAGCAGCCAAGGGAGTCAAGAGACCCAGTACTTC. The chain recombines TRBV4-3 with TRBJ2-5; no reliable D call. The CDR3 extends over 13 amino acids. Germline lookup yields CDR1 LGHNA and CDR2 YSLEER. Trimming left V 1 base short and J 2 bases short, with 5 bases between.

Remarks on this clone: Other DNA sequences in the sample encode the same CDR3. This chain uses TRBV11-2 with TRBJ2-7; no clear D. The V gene's germline CDR1 is SGHAT and CDR2 FQNNGV. The CDR3 spans 13 residues. With 4 bases removed from V and 4 bases from J, the gap between germline ends came to 11 bases. The CDR3 loop is CASSSGLGYEQYF. In DNA, the CDR3 is TGTGCCAGCAGCTCTGGTTTAGGTTACGAGCAGTACTTC.

The chain recombines TRBV7-9 with TRBJ2-7; TRBD2 aligns across 7 bases. J was trimmed by 5 bases and V by 3 bases; bases with no gene match: 7. The CDR3 totals 14 residues. From germline, CDR1 is SEHNR and CDR2 FQNEAQ (reference sequence). DNA of the CDR3: TGTGCCAGCAGCTTTACGGCGGGAGCCGACGAGCAGTACTTC. This encodes CASSFTAGADEQYF.

J is TRBJ2-5 and V is TRBV4-1; D is uncertain. Gene TRBJ2-7 matches the end of the DNA better, so the J call may be wrong. CDR1 is MGHRA and CDR2 is YSYEKL in the germline V gene. The CDR3 extends over 14 amino acids. The CDR3 DNA reads TGCGCCAGCAGCCAAGGTCGGCTCTCCTACGAGCAGTACTTC. Amino acids: CASSQGRLSYEQYF.

The chain joins TRBV15 to TRBJ2-7, with no clear D. The CDR3 runs to 15 residues. Trimming removed 0 bases at V and 6 bases at J, with 15 bases between. Germline V gene sequence: CDR1 LNHNV, CDR2 YYDKDF (reference sequence). The DNA for the CDR3 is TGTGCCACCAGCAGAGATGCGTTGGGGTACGCCGAGCAGTACTTC. Amino acids: CATSRDALGYAEQYF.

The genes are TRBV27 and TRBJ2-5; TRBD1 might be the D (5 bases). The ends were cut back, 5 bases at V and 0 bases at J, with 13 bases in the middle. Germline assignment: CDR1 MNHEY and CDR2 SMNVEV (reference sequence). The CDR3 sequence is 15 residues long. CDR3 in amino acids: CASSPDIRDQETQYF. In nucleotides, the CDR3 is TGTGCCAGCAGTCCGGACATCAGGGACCAAGAGACCCAGTACTTC.

The rearrangement links TRBV7-9 to TRBJ2-6, with 8 bases that match TRBD1. Germline assignment: CDR1 SEHNR and CDR2 FQNEAQ (reference sequence). Germline trimming cut 5 bases from V and 15 bases from J; bases unmatched to any gene: 15. The CDR3 loop spans 15 amino acids. In nucleotides, the CDR3 is TGTGCCAGCAGCCCTCGGGACAGGACCTTTATTGCCCTGACTTTC. It codes for CASSPRDRTFIALTF.